These T cell receptor beta chains were read from a single sample in a study of breast tumors, draining lymph nodes, adjacent tissues. TCRdb recomputed calls from the multiplex PCR reads with MiXCR, one row per CDR3 protein. The table has some 25,000 distinct CDR3 sequences, approximately 63% seen once. Sequencing input: tumor-adjacent breast tissue. These receptors came from a female donor with breast cancer. Some clones in this sample may be carry-over from other donors' samples. Each CDR3 is given without its conserved first and last residue. Only some rows state a clone size, as once, few, many or a class for expanded clones.

TRBJ1-2 | . | TRBV7-9 | ASSLIQAWGYT
TRBJ2-3 | . | TRBV29-1 | SVYTGTQY
TRBJ2-1 | . | TRBV12-3/TRBV12-4 | ASSPQGPNEQF
TRBJ1-1 | few | TRBV7-3 | ASSLTGQNTEAF
TRBJ2-7 | many | TRBV28 | ASSRTEPYEQY
TRBJ1-2 | once | TRBV19 | ASSGRLCGYT
TRBJ1-5 | few | TRBV28 | ASSVFGQGRRQPQH
TRBJ2-1 | once | TRBV5-1 | ASSLVSGSSYNEQF
TRBJ2-3 | few | TRBV9 | ASSVGGRGPTDTQY
TRBJ2-7 | . | TRBV12-3/TRBV12-4 | ASSPTSDGAYEQY
TRBJ1-2 | medium-sized | TRBV2 | ASSGGARIGGSYGYT
TRBJ2-3 | . | TRBV6-1 | ASTPFGLAGADTQY
TRBJ2-4 | . | TRBV5-1 | ASSLNPGGDIQY
TRBJ1-4 | medium-sized | TRBV20-1 | SARDVQNEKLF
TRBJ2-7 | few | TRBV5-1 | ASSPGLAVVYEQY
TRBJ1-3 | . | TRBV2 | ASRQGSGNTIY
TRBJ2-7 | . | TRBV20-1 | SAFSGSSYEQY
TRBJ2-1 | . | TRBV7-9 | ASSLGLGSGNEQF
TRBJ2-7 | few | TRBV7-9 | ASSFRGRLEQY
TRBJ2-7 | many | TRBV28 | ASCSLAPGEQY
TRBJ2-2 | . | TRBV5-1 | ASSIGHGADTGELF
TRBJ1-6 | once | TRBV6-1 | ASSQQVNGSPLH
TRBJ1-2 | . | TRBV24-1 | AASDMTANYGYT
TRBJ2-7 | once | TRBV28 | VSRDSTSYEQY
TRBJ1-1 | once | TRBV6-2/TRBV6-3 | ASSYANTEAF
TRBJ2-7 | medium-sized | TRBV7-2 | ASSLVRVGEQY
TRBJ2-7 | . | TRBV5-6 | ASSGRAVYEQY
TRBJ2-1 | . | TRBV20-1 | SAAATSGLSNEQF
TRBJ2-1 | medium-sized | TRBV7-9 | ASSYGLGKGLAGVYNEQF
TRBJ2-5 | . | TRBV5-1 | ASSLTSAWETQY
TRBJ2-7 | . | TRBV13 | ASSFQQEQY
TRBJ2-4 | . | TRBV7-9 | ASSSEGPLGNIQY
TRBJ2-7 | many | TRBV19 | ASSSHGSSYEQY
TRBJ1-6 | . | TRBV4-2 | ASSQLTGLNSPLH
TRBJ2-2 | . | TRBV2 | ASGIGSFTGELF
TRBJ1-2 | . | TRBV2 | ASNLDSLNYGYT
TRBJ1-5 | . | TRBV24-1 | ATSDPGSVQPQH
TRBJ2-5 | . | TRBV3-1 | ASATRDRPGETQY
TRBJ1-5 | . | TRBV28 | ASSGGGRGFYQPQH
TRBJ1-2 | many | TRBV6-2/TRBV6-3 | ASRKPTNYGYT
TRBJ1-5 | . | TRBV10-2 | ASRDSQGLWSNQPQH
TRBJ2-1 | once | TRBV5-5 | ASSFTPGNSYNEQF
TRBJ2-1 | . | TRBV4-1 | ASGQGATYNEQF
TRBJ2-2 | many | TRBV14 | ASSQYRPGELF
TRBJ2-5 | . | TRBV19 | ASSMGVRETQY
TRBJ2-7 | medium-sized | TRBV5-1 | ASTDGGLPIYEQY
TRBJ2-1 | . | TRBV19 | ASSMSGVNEQF
TRBJ1-3 | . | TRBV20-1 | SAKQAVSGNTIY
TRBJ1-5 | many | TRBV20-1 | SARAQIQGPGGPQH
TRBJ2-5 | few | TRBV3-1 | ASSRGLAGGQGETQY
TRBJ2-1 | . | TRBV20-1 | SARVDPENFYNEQF
TRBJ2-7 | . | TRBV20-1 | SARSLAPDEQY
TRBJ2-3 | many | TRBV6-1 | ASSEEGGGADTQY
TRBJ2-1 | medium-sized | TRBV9 | ASSVGGVEQF
TRBJ2-2 | . | TRBV3-1 | ASSLDSPGELF
TRBJ2-1 | . | TRBV20-1 | SARDILAGDHEQF
TRBJ2-2 | many | TRBV5-6 | ASSSRQGYTGELF
TRBJ2-1 | . | TRBV7-3 | ASSLADSAGAQEQF
TRBJ2-7 | . | TRBV20-1 | SASFGRSPYEQY